These 2 T cell receptor beta chains were all obtained from the same sample, sequenced in a study of follicular helper T cells after annual influenza vaccination. Sequenced by immunoSEQ multiplex PCR; TCRdb stores in-frame clones only, minus some. The sample consists of about 10,000 clones, 65% to 85% of them appearing once. The sample's time point: 2015-2016 season, 7 days after influenza vaccination. The material sequenced was CXCR5+ CD38- circulating T follicular helper cells from blood, taken 7 days after influenza vaccination. Regarding subset: circulating Tfh, non-naive CD4+CXCR5+PD-1+ (ICOS+CD38+ or ICOS-CD38-). The receptors here all came from an adult who received the influenza vaccine.

Worth noting for this clone: Other DNA sequences in this sample translate to the same CDR3. This chain joins TRBV30 and TRBJ2-6; no reliable D call. The CDR3 contains 15 residues. Germline loops: CDR1 GTSNPN, CDR2 SVGIG (reference sequence). V was cut by 0 bases and J by 4 bases, with 10 bases left in between. DNA for the CDR3: TGTGCCTGGAGTGTACTCGGTTCCGGGGCCAACGTCCTGACTTTC. Translated, it gives CAWSVLGSGANVLTF.

DNA for the CDR3: TGTGCCAGCAGCTTGGACAGGGCGGAAAACATTCAGTACTTC. Translation gives CASSLDRAENIQYF. This rearrangement joins TRBV5-4 to TRBJ2-4; possibly TRBD1 for D (6 bases). V lost 0 bases and J lost 5, with 9 bases in between. Germline loops: CDR1 SGHNT, CDR2 YYREEE (reference sequence). The CDR3 runs 14 residues. The full variable domain, rest sourced from reference TRBV5-4 and TRBJ2-4, is ETGVTQSPTHLIKTRGQQVTLRCSSQSGHNTVSWYQQALGQGPQFIFQYYREEENGRGNFPPRFSGLQFPNYSSELNVNALELDDSALYLCASSLDRAENIQYFGAGTRLSVL.